One sample yielded the 14 T cell receptor beta chains listed below, sequenced in a study of cytomegalovirus exposure and HLA in healthy donors. PCR involved 60 Vbeta and 13 Jbeta primers. Clones were read by immunoSEQ multiplex PCR, and TCRdb kept only the in-frame ones, dropping some. The sample records roughly 120,000 clones, 82% being singletons. Source material: PBMCs. Receptors were obtained from a woman aged 18-29 years in good health and CMV-seronegative.

The CDR3: CASSESQGANTEAFF. CDR3 bases: TGCGCCAGCAGTGAATCCCAGGGGGCTAACACTGAAGCTTTCTTT. The chain has TRBV10-1 and TRBJ1-1; 8 nucleotides line up with TRBD1. The germline gives CDR1 WNHNN, CDR2 SYGVQD (reference sequence). The trim removed 3 bases at V and 2 bases at J, leaving 5 bases unmatched. The CDR3 extends over 15 amino acids.

The chain couples TRBV5-4 to TRBJ2-7; TRBD1 agrees at 7 bases. Germline V CDR1 and CDR2: SGHNT, YYREEE (reference sequence). Germline trimming cut 2 bases from V and 4 bases from J; bases unmatched to any gene: 3. This CDR3 spans 13 amino acids. The CDR3 nucleotides read TGTGCCAGCAGCTTTACAGGGGTGTACGAGCAGTACTTC. Translation: CASSFTGVYEQYF.

The V call is TRBV29-1, the J call TRBJ2-4; 7 bases are a match to TRBD1. This CDR3 contains 13 residues. The germline V gene encodes CDR1 SQVTM and CDR2 ANQGSEA. V shed 6 bases, J shed 12 bases, and the junction held 14 bases outside the gene matches. The CDR3 DNA reads TGCAGCGTCAAACTACCACAGGGGACCAGTCAGTACTTC. As protein: CSVKLPQGTSQYF.

J is TRBJ2-3 and V is TRBV2, with D tentatively TRBD1 (6 bases). This CDR3 spans 16 amino acids. The V and J ends lost 7 bases and 0 bases respectively, with 17 bases between them. Germline V gene data show CDR1 as SNHLY and CDR2 as FYNNEI. Written as DNA, the CDR3 is TGTGCCAGCACCCTAGGACAGACCCATAGCACAGATACGCAGTATTTT. Protein: CASTLGQTHSTDTQYF.

In DNA, the CDR3 is TGTGCCAGCAGAGGGAGGGCCTACGAGCAGTACTTC. Protein sequence: CASRGRAYEQYF. The chain couples TRBV6-5 to TRBJ2-7; TRBD2 aligns across 7 bases. CDR3 length: 12 residues. The V gene's germline CDR1 is MNHEY and CDR2 SVGAGI. V lost 6 bases and J lost 2; bases outside the gene matches: 1.

The genes are TRBV18 and TRBJ2-7; tentatively, D is TRBD1 (6 bases). The ends were cut back, 4 bases at V and 0 bases at J, with 10 bases in the middle. The germline gives CDR1 KGHSH, CDR2 LQKENI. The CDR3 runs to 14 residues. CDR3 sequence (DNA): TGTGCCAGCTCACACCGGGACACCTCCTACGAGCAGTACTTC. Translating it yields CASSHRDTSYEQYF.

The chain joins TRBV2 to TRBJ1-5; 7 bases fit TRBD1. CDR3 length equals 12 residues. J lost 11 bases, V lost 7 bases, and 8 bases had no gene match. CDR1 and CDR2 from the germline V gene are SNHLY and FYNNEI. CDR3 protein: CASTLTGEAQHF. Written as DNA, the CDR3 is TGTGCCAGCACATTAACAGGGGAGGCCCAGCATTTT.

This chain uses TRBV5-1 with TRBJ1-1; TRBD1 is a possible D gene (6 bases). Between the trimmed V and J ends, which lost 0 bases and 2 bases, there was a span of 14 bases. Germline V CDR1 and CDR2: SGHRS, YFSETQ. The CDR3 extends over 16 amino acids. The CDR3 sequence is CASSLGQAYLNTEAFF. The DNA for the CDR3 is TGCGCCAGCAGCTTGGGACAGGCCTATCTTAACACTGAAGCTTTCTTT.

The V and J genes are TRBV10-3 and TRBJ2-7; D remains ambiguous. V was trimmed by 0 bases and J by 1 base, leaving 4 bases between them. Germline V gene lookup returns CDR1 ENHRY and CDR2 SYGVKD. This CDR3 comprises 13 residues. CDR3 sequence (DNA): TGTGCCATCAGTGAGTCGAGTTCCTACGAGCAGTACTTC. The encoded protein is CAISESSSYEQYF.

This clone occurred a few times. This chain links TRBV4-3 with TRBJ1-3; maybe TRBD1 (5 bases). Looked up from germline, CDR1 is LGHNA and CDR2 is YSLEER. V was trimmed by 4 bases and J by 2 bases, leaving 12 bases between them. The CDR3 loop spans 15 amino acids. CDR3 sequence (DNA): TGCGCCAGCAGCCGCGGGCGGGGGGCTGGAAACACCATATATTTT. Protein product: CASSRGRGAGNTIYF.

The chain uses TRBV18 and TRBJ2-7, with 12 bases identical to TRBD2. The CDR3 extends over 17 amino acids. V shed 1 base and J 2 bases; nucleotides not matched to a gene: 6. Germline V gene sequence: CDR1 KGHSH, CDR2 LQKENI. The CDR3 region is CASSPRTSGILAYEQYF. In DNA form, the CDR3 reads TGTGCCAGCTCACCACGGACTAGCGGGATATTGGCCTACGAGCAGTACTTC.

On this clone itself: The junction departs from germline at one end; a sequencing error may be responsible. The chain joins TRBV18 to TRBJ2-5, with a tentative D call TRBD1 (6 bases). The CDR3 runs 13 residues. Germline V gene sequence: CDR1 KGHSH, CDR2 LQKENI. CDR3 nucleotide sequence: TGTGCCAGCTCACCGGACAGAGAAGAGGCCCAGTACTTC. It yields the protein CASSPDREEAQYF.

This clone showed up just a few times. This rearrangement joins TRBV4-1 to TRBJ1-1; 7 bases fit TRBD1. The CDR3 sequence is 18 residues long. Per germline, CDR1 MGHRA and CDR2 YSYEKL. Trimming cost V 0 bases and J 5 bases; bases outside gene matches: 15. The chain's CDR3 is CASSQEDRAGGRWTEAFF. Written as DNA, the CDR3 is TGCGCCAGCAGCCAAGAAGACAGGGCGGGTGGAAGGTGGACTGAAGCTTTCTTT.

V usage is TRBV19 and J usage is TRBJ2-1; D gene unclear. Germline CDR1 and CDR2: LNHDA and SQIVND (reference sequence). Trimming removed 4 bases at V and 7 bases at J, with 5 bases between. This CDR3 is 11 amino acids long. The CDR3 nucleotides read TGTGCCAGTAGTACTTATAATGAGCAGTTCTTC. Its translation: CASSTYNEQFF. The full variable domain, rest sourced from reference TRBV19 and TRBJ2-1, is DGGITQSPKYLFRKEGQNVTLSCEQNLNHDAMYWYRQDPGQGLRLIYYSQIVNDFQKGDIAEGYSVSREKKESFPLTVTSAQKNPTAFYLCASSTYNEQFFGPGTRLTVL.